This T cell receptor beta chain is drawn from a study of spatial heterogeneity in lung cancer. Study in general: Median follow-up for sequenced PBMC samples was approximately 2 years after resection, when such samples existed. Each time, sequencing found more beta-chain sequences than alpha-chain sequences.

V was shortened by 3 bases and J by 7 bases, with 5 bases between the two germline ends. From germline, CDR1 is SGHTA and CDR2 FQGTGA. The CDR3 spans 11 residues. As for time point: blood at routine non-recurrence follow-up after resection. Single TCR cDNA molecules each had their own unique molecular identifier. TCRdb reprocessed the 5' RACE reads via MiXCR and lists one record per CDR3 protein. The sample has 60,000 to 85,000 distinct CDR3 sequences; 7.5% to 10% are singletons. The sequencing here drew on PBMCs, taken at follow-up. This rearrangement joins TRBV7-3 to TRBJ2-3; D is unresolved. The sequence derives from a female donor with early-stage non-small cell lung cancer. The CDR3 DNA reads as TGTGCCAGCAGCTTTGGGAATACGCAGTATTTT. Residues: CASSFGNTQYF.